Each of the 21 T cell receptor beta chains below was sequenced from the same sample in a study of shared clonotypes between healthy human individuals. Selected positively for CCR7 and CD45RO-negative, naive CD8 cells excluded terminally differentiated effector memory CD45RA+ cells. Assay: immunoSEQ multiplex PCR; the TCRdb copy retains only in-frame clones and omits some. The repertoire consists of more than 2 million clones, with 85% to 95% occurring once and the leading ten covering 0.9% to 1.3%. Sequenced material: naive CD8+ T cells sorted from blood. The receptors stem from a man younger than 35 in good health.

This clone was counted a single time. This chain connects TRBV7-7 to TRBJ2-2, with D possibly TRBD2 on 6 matching bases. The CDR3 is made up of 15 amino acids. CDR1 and CDR2 from the germline V gene are SSHAT and FNYEAQ (reference sequence). CDR3 sequence reads: CASPEPGANTGELFF. The CDR3 DNA reads as TGTGCTAGCCCTGAACCGGGGGCGAACACCGGGGAGCTGTTTTTT.

The J gene is TRBJ2-7, the V gene TRBV28, with a tentative D call TRBD2 (7 bases). Trimming took off 8 bases at V and 3 bases at J, with 14 bases between the two ends. Per germline, CDR1 MDHEN and CDR2 SYDVKM. The length of the CDR3 is 13 residues. Here the CDR3 reads CASRGADSYEQYF. Written as DNA, the CDR3 is TGTGCCAGCCGGGGGGCGGACAGCTACGAGCAGTACTTC.

The chain uses TRBV4-3 and TRBJ2-7, with unresolved D. CDR3 length: 13 amino acids. V was shortened by 5 bases and J by 3 bases, with 11 bases between the two germline ends. Germline lookup yields CDR1 LGHNA and CDR2 YSLEER. The CDR3 DNA sequence: TGCGCCAGCAGCATGCGCGGAAACTACGAGCAGTACTTC. The encoded protein is CASSMRGNYEQYF.

The rearrangement links TRBV19 to TRBJ2-7, with 11 nucleotides matching TRBD1. The V gene's germline CDR1 is LNHDA and CDR2 SQIVND (reference sequence). Trimming at V came to 10 bases and at J to 6 bases, leaving 11 bases not matched to a gene. The CDR3 covers 14 residues. The CDR3 coding sequence is TGTGCCACCGGGGACCGGGACAGGGGGAGCGAGCAGTACTTC. Translation: CATGDRDRGSEQYF.

There are a few counts of this clone. This chain joins TRBV13 and TRBJ1-5; D is uncertain. The germline gives CDR1 PRHDT, CDR2 FYEKMQ (reference sequence). The germline V and J ends were trimmed by 4 bases and 5 bases, with 6 bases remaining between them. The CDR3 has 12 amino acids. This CDR3 is CASSSQHQPQHF. CDR3 DNA: TGTGCCAGCAGCTCTCAGCATCAGCCCCAGCATTTT.

V usage is TRBV4-3 and J usage is TRBJ2-7; maybe TRBD1 (7 bases). The CDR3 spans 14 residues. Per the germline V gene, CDR1 is LGHNA and CDR2 is YSLEER. Deletions cut 1 base from V and 4 bases from J, with 11 bases between. CDR3 nucleotide sequence: TGCGCCAGCAGCCAAGGGGCAGGGGGGTACGAGCAGTACTTC. Translation: CASSQGAGGYEQYF.

The chain combines TRBV10-1 with TRBJ2-3, with a possible D match to TRBD2 (7 bases). Trimming took 3 bases from V and 2 from J, leaving 12 bases between them. CDR1 is WNHNN, CDR2 SYGVQD, per germline (reference sequence). The CDR3 sequence is 15 residues long. The CDR3 nucleotides read TGCGCCAGCAGTGATGGGGGGGCCATCACAGATACGCAGTATTTT. It encodes CASSDGGAITDTQYF.

Comments on this clone: Other DNA sequences of this sample code for an identical CDR3. The chain has TRBV7-9 and TRBJ2-3; D gene ambiguous. In germline, CDR1 is SEHNR, CDR2 FQNEAQ (reference sequence). V shed 1 base and J shed 0 bases, with 8 bases lying between them. The CDR3 has 15 amino acids. For the CDR3, the DNA is TGTGCCAGCAGCTTAGATCCCGCTAGCACAGATACGCAGTATTTT. Its translation is CASSLDPASTDTQYF.

The genes are TRBV4-1 and TRBJ2-1; 11 bases align to TRBD2. This CDR3 region has 15 residues. V was clipped by 4 bases and J by 3 bases; unmatched bases: 2. CDR1 and CDR2 from the germline V gene are MGHRA and YSYEKL. CDR3 bases: TGCGCCAGCAGCCTAGGACTAGCGGGCTACAATGAGCAGTTCTTC. Protein product: CASSLGLAGYNEQFF.

This chain joins TRBV5-6 and TRBJ2-3; 14 bases are shared with TRBD2. CDR3 length: 15 amino acids. The germline V gene has CDR1 SGHDT and CDR2 YYEEEE. The J segment lost 9 bases and the V segment lost 3 bases, leaving 6 bases of the junction unmatched. Here the CDR3 reads CASSSEGLAGVTQYF. As DNA, the CDR3 is TGTGCCAGCAGCTCCGAGGGACTAGCGGGAGTGACGCAGTATTTT.

This chain uses TRBV5-6 with TRBJ1-6, with D possibly TRBD1 on 5 matching bases. The CDR3 covers 16 residues. In germline, CDR1 is SGHDT, CDR2 YYEEEE. V gave up 0 bases and J gave up 7 bases, with 14 bases separating them. CDR3 coding DNA: TGTGCCAGCAGCTTGGGACAGCACTTTATAAATTCACCCCTCCACTTT. It is translated as CASSLGQHFINSPLHF.

The chain uses TRBV6-5 and TRBJ1-1; TRBD1 might be the D (5 bases). The CDR3 loop spans 16 amino acids. Trimming left V 0 bases short and J 2 bases short, with 13 bases between. The germline CDR1 and CDR2 sequences are MNHEY and SVGAGI. The CDR3 DNA sequence: TGTGCCAGCAGTTACTCGATTGGGGCAGCAAACACTGAAGCTTTCTTT. It specifies CASSYSIGAANTEAFF.

CDR3 sequence: CASSSPGEKLFF. The CDR3 bases are TGTGCCAGCAGCTCCCCGGGTGAAAAACTGTTTTTT. The genes are TRBV5-4 and TRBJ1-4; D ambiguous. Germline CDR1 SGHNT, CDR2 YYREEE (reference sequence). Trimming took off 3 bases at V and 7 bases at J, with 7 bases between the two ends. This CDR3 comprises 12 residues.

This chain uses TRBV18 with TRBJ2-7, with TRBD1 matching 9 bases. Trimming took 3 bases from V and 4 from J; bases not matched to a gene: 7. The CDR3 is 15 amino acids. The germline V gene encodes CDR1 KGHSH and CDR2 LQKENI. Here the CDR3 DNA reads TGTGCCAGCTCACCCGCCCCGGGACAGGGTTACGAGCAGTACTTC. This codes for CASSPAPGQGYEQYF.

For this clone: Distinct nucleotide sequences in the sample also encode this CDR3. The V gene is TRBV27, the J gene TRBJ2-5; perhaps TRBD2 as D (5 bases). Trimming removed 3 bases from V and 1 base from J, with 6 bases in between. The germline V gene has CDR1 MNHEY and CDR2 SMNVEV (reference sequence). CDR3 length: 13 residues. The CDR3 bases are TGTGCCAGCAGTTTCCGGGGCCAAGAGACCCAGTACTTC. It translates to CASSFRGQETQYF.

The chain recombines TRBV28 with TRBJ2-1; no clear D gene. The germline V gene encodes CDR1 MDHEN and CDR2 SYDVKM. The germline V and J ends were trimmed by 5 bases and 0 bases, with 14 bases remaining between them. The CDR3 extends over 16 amino acids. The CDR3 DNA sequence: TGTGCCAGCAGTACCTCCTCGGAGACCTCCTACAATGAGCAGTTCTTC. This codes for CASSTSSETSYNEQFF.

The sample holds one count of this clone. The V and J genes are TRBV30 and TRBJ1-2; 8 bases match TRBD1. Germline-derived CDR1 and CDR2 are GTSNPN and SVGIG (reference sequence). This CDR3 region has 16 residues. V dropped 3 bases and J dropped 4; count of bases not matched to a gene: 13. The CDR3 region is CAWSRGDRSLSYGYTF. CDR3 nucleotides: TGTGCCTGGAGCCGGGGGGACAGGAGTTTGAGCTATGGCTACACCTTC.

This sequence joins TRBV7-9 and TRBJ2-1; D is ambiguous. The CDR3 has 14 residues. CDR1 and CDR2 from the germline V gene are SEHNR and FQNEAQ (reference sequence). V lost 7 bases to trimming and J lost 7 bases, with 17 bases between them. CDR3 DNA sequence: TGTGCCAGCATCCCAGACTCGCGCTGGAATGAGCAGTTCTTC. Amino acids: CASIPDSRWNEQFF.

The chain has TRBV5-1 and TRBJ1-6; D unresolved. V was trimmed by 4 bases and J by 2 bases, leaving 13 bases between them. The CDR3 spans 16 residues. CDR1 and CDR2 (germline): SGHRS, YFSETQ. The CDR3 protein is CASSLSEMTYNSPLHF. DNA of the CDR3: TGCGCCAGCAGCCTGTCGGAGATGACCTATAATTCACCCCTCCACTTT.

V and J are TRBV10-3 and TRBJ2-7; 9 bases are shared with TRBD1. CDR1 ENHRY and CDR2 SYGVKD come from the germline V gene. This CDR3 is built from 15 residues. With V trimmed by 5 bases and J by 1 base, 6 bases remained unmatched. In DNA, the CDR3 is TGTGCCATCAGTAAACAGGGACAGGGATCCTACGAGCAGTACTTC. Its protein is CAISKQGQGSYEQYF.

This sequence joins TRBV29-1 and TRBJ2-1; TRBD2 matches at 9 bases. Per the germline V gene, CDR1 is SQVTM and CDR2 is ANQGSEA. V dropped 2 bases and J dropped 7; count of bases not matched to a gene: 15. This CDR3 has 17 amino acids. CDR3 nucleotides: TGCAGCGTTGAAACGTCAGGGACTAGCAGAGAATTGAATGAGCAGTTCTTC. Translated, it gives CSVETSGTSRELNEQFF.